The 22 T cell receptor beta chains below were found in one sample sequenced in a study of T cells after posttransplantation cyclophosphamide. TCRdb keeps only in-frame clones here, not all; method: immunoSEQ multiplex PCR. The table lists tens of thousands of clones, just under 95% of them singletons. Sequenced sample: PBMCs. The receptors originated from a woman in her 30s in good health and a related stem cell transplant donor.

This sequence joins TRBV10-3 and TRBJ1-6; possible D gene TRBD1, 5 bases. This CDR3 has 13 amino acids. The germline V gene encodes CDR1 ENHRY and CDR2 SYGVKD. The CDR3 region is CASRRDQNSPLHF. CDR3 bases: TGTGCTTCCCGGCGGGACCAGAATTCACCCCTCCACTTT.

The gene calls are TRBV28 and TRBJ1-2; no reliable D call. CDR1 is MDHEN, CDR2 SYDVKM, per germline. V lost 5 bases and J lost 0, with 7 bases in between. CDR3 length: 13 amino acids. As DNA, the CDR3 is TGTGCCAGCAGTAACACAGCTAACTATGGCTACACCTTC. Protein: CASSNTANYGYTF.

This sequence joins TRBV27 and TRBJ2-2; the D is unclear. The CDR3 extends over 13 amino acids. V was cut by 5 bases and J by 4 bases, with 8 bases left in between. CDR1 is MNHEY, CDR2 SMNVEV, per germline (reference sequence). The CDR3, as DNA: TGTGCCAGCAGTCCCTACGGCACCGGGGAGCTGTTTTTT. Translation: CASSPYGTGELFF.

V gene TRBV18 combines with J gene TRBJ1-5; D possibly corresponds to TRBD1 (5 bases). CDR3 length equals 14 residues. Per the germline V gene, CDR1 is KGHSH and CDR2 is LQKENI. V lost 3 bases to trimming and J lost 5 bases, with 11 bases between them. As DNA, the CDR3 is TGTGCCAGCTCACCTCGCACACAGGATCAGCCCCAGCATTTT. Its protein product is CASSPRTQDQPQHF.

The CDR3 nucleotides read TGTGCCAGCAGTTCAACCCTACCACAGGGGGGTTCGTACAATGAGCAGTTCTTC. The encoded protein is CASSSTLPQGGSYNEQFF. The rearrangement uses TRBV28 and TRBJ2-1, with 8 bases lining up with TRBD1. Germline V lookup: CDR1 MDHEN, CDR2 SYDVKM. V was clipped by 4 bases and J by 4 bases; unmatched bases: 15. The CDR3 is 18 amino acids.

The genes are TRBV2 and TRBJ1-1, with unresolved D. The CDR3 extends over 12 amino acids. Looked up from germline, CDR1 is SNHLY and CDR2 is FYNNEI. The V end lost 6 bases, the J end lost 1 base, and 6 bases lay between the germline ends. The CDR3 loop reads CASRGRNTEAFF. The CDR3 DNA follows: TGTGCCAGCAGGGGCAGGAACACTGAAGCTTTCTTT.

V and J are TRBV18 and TRBJ2-5; D gene ambiguous. Between the trimmed V and J ends, which lost 3 bases and 4 bases, there was a span of 3 bases. The germline V gene has CDR1 KGHSH and CDR2 LQKENI. This CDR3 is built from 11 residues. CDR3 DNA: TGTGCCAGCTCACCGGGAGAGACCCAGTACTTC. It is translated as CASSPGETQYF.

The chain is built from TRBV27 and TRBJ1-2; D gene uncertain. Trimming took off 6 bases at V and 4 bases at J, with 15 bases between the two ends. The germline V gene encodes CDR1 MNHEY and CDR2 SMNVEV (reference sequence). The CDR3 length is 14 residues. The CDR3 region is CASRPLPPTYGYTF. CDR3 bases: TGTGCCAGCAGACCTCTACCCCCTACCTATGGCTACACCTTC.

This clone was detected a few times. V usage is TRBV4-1 and J usage is TRBJ1-2; D call uncertain. The CDR3 sequence is 12 residues long. The V and J ends lost 0 bases and 8 bases respectively, with 7 bases between them. From germline, CDR1 is MGHRA and CDR2 YSYEKL. CDR3 coding DNA: TGCGCCAGCAGCCAAGATGGTACGGGCTACACCTTC. This gives the protein CASSQDGTGYTF.

The table lists this clone with a count of one. V and J are TRBV27 and TRBJ1-1; a weak D match, TRBD1 (5 bases). The CDR3 runs to 13 residues. V lost 4 bases, J lost 2 bases, and 8 bases lay in between. The germline CDR1 and CDR2 sequences are MNHEY and SMNVEV (reference sequence). This CDR3 is CASSSGLNTEAFF. CDR3 in DNA: TGTGCCAGCAGTTCAGGGCTTAACACTGAAGCTTTCTTT.

This chain connects TRBV6-1 to TRBJ1-5, with a tentative D call TRBD1 (5 bases). Trimming pared 5 bases from V and 6 bases from J, leaving 14 bases between. The CDR3 is made up of 14 amino acids. Germline V lookup: CDR1 MNHNS, CDR2 SASEGT. The CDR3 protein is CASSSVGGIQPQHF. CDR3 DNA: TGTGCCAGCAGTTCCGTGGGGGGAATTCAGCCCCAGCATTTT.

The rearrangement uses TRBV9 and TRBJ2-7, with 8 bases that match TRBD2. Germline V CDR1 and CDR2: SGDLS, YYNGEE. J lost 0 bases, V lost 0 bases, and 2 bases had no gene match. This CDR3 spans 15 amino acids. In nucleotides, the CDR3 is TGTGCCAGCAGCGTAGTGAGCGGGAGCTCCTACGAGCAGTACTTC. Encoded protein: CASSVVSGSSYEQYF.

The chain carries TRBV5-4 and TRBJ2-7; D call uncertain. CDR3 length equals 12 residues. The V gene's germline CDR1 is SGHNT and CDR2 YYREEE (reference sequence). The ends were cut back, 3 bases at V and 5 bases at J, with 9 bases in the middle. The DNA for the CDR3 is TGTGCCAGCAGCTCCCAACACAACGAGCAGTACTTC. It encodes CASSSQHNEQYF.

The V call is TRBV28, the J call TRBJ1-5, with D possibly matching TRBD1 (5 bases). Germline loops: CDR1 MDHEN, CDR2 SYDVKM. The CDR3 has 17 residues. Between the trimmed V and J ends, which lost 7 bases and 2 bases, there was a span of 21 bases. CDR3 region: CASNLSGIKKGNQPQHF. CDR3 nucleotide sequence: TGTGCCAGCAACCTTTCAGGGATTAAGAAAGGCAATCAGCCCCAGCATTTT.

This chain connects TRBV6-5 to TRBJ1-2; D may be TRBD1 (5 bases). The CDR3 is 14 amino acids. Germline V gene sequence: CDR1 MNHEY, CDR2 SVGAGI. Between the trimmed V and J ends, which lost 6 bases and 8 bases, there was a span of 19 bases. DNA of the CDR3: TGTGCCAGCAGGCCGGGGGGGATGATATGGGGCTACACCTTC. Translating it yields CASRPGGMIWGYTF.

The chain links TRBV2 to TRBJ1-2; possibly TRBD1 for D (5 bases). This CDR3 region has 14 residues. Germline V gene data show CDR1 as SNHLY and CDR2 as FYNNEI. V was pared by 2 bases and J by 8 bases, with 15 bases between. CDR3 amino acids: CASSEMGDAWGYTF. CDR3 nucleotides: TGTGCCAGCAGTGAAATGGGGGACGCGTGGGGCTACACCTTC.

The V and J genes are TRBV10-3 and TRBJ1-2; D unresolved. There are 13 residues in the CDR3. Germline V gene sequence: CDR1 ENHRY, CDR2 SYGVKD. V was cut by 2 bases and J by 4 bases, with 8 bases left in between. The CDR3 reads CAISETSLYGYTF. The CDR3 DNA reads as TGTGCCATCAGTGAGACATCGCTCTATGGCTACACCTTC.

This sequence joins TRBV4-2 and TRBJ1-2, with 8 bases that match TRBD1. V shed 0 bases and J 8 bases; nucleotides not matched to a gene: 11. This CDR3 contains 16 residues. The germline gives CDR1 LGHNA, CDR2 YNFKEQ. The chain's CDR3 is CASSQESGDRGRGYTF. The DNA of the CDR3 is TGTGCCAGCAGCCAAGAGTCCGGTGACAGGGGTAGGGGCTACACCTTC.

V and J are TRBV5-6 and TRBJ2-3; D not certain. V was shortened by 4 bases and J by 2 bases, with 14 bases between the two germline ends. The CDR3 covers 15 residues. The germline V gene has CDR1 SGHDT and CDR2 YYEEEE. DNA of the CDR3: TGTGCCAGCAGCCCGGCCAGGTCCAACACAGATACGCAGTATTTT. Encoded protein: CASSPARSNTDTQYF. The full variable domain, in which reference TRBV5-6 and TRBJ2-3 provide the parts outside the CDR3, is DAGVTQSPTHLIKTRGQQVTLRCSPKSGHDTVSWYQQALGQGPQFIFQYYEEEERQRGNFPDRFSGHQFPNYSSELNVNALLLGDSALYLCASSPARSNTDTQYFGPGTRLTVL.

This clone appeared once. This chain joins TRBV2 and TRBJ1-2; a possible D gene is TRBD1 (5 bases). Germline CDR1 and CDR2: SNHLY and FYNNEI. The CDR3 totals 15 residues. Trimming left V 1 base short and J 8 bases short, with 17 bases between. DNA for the CDR3: TGTGCCAGCAGTGAAGGGCCCGAAAAAGACAGAGGCTACACCTTC. This gives the protein CASSEGPEKDRGYTF.

The gene calls are TRBV19 and TRBJ2-5, with D perhaps matching TRBD1 or TRBD2 (5 bases each). Per the germline V gene, CDR1 is LNHDA and CDR2 is SQIVND (reference sequence). CDR3 length: 15 residues. The V end was cut by 5 bases, the J end by 4 bases, with 17 bases between. In DNA form, the CDR3 reads TGTGCCAGTAGTTCCAGGACCCGTGGGGGAGAGACCCAGTACTTC. Amino acids: CASSSRTRGGETQYF.

The V call is TRBV7-9, the J call TRBJ2-2; 7 bases line up with TRBD1. Germline V CDR1 and CDR2: SEHNR, FQNEAQ (reference sequence). V shed 5 bases, J shed 6 bases, and the junction held 9 bases outside the gene matches. The CDR3 spans 15 residues. CDR3 loop: CASSHTTGLAGELFF. The CDR3 nucleotides read TGTGCCAGCAGCCACACGACAGGGTTGGCCGGGGAGCTGTTTTTT. The full variable domain, rest sourced from reference TRBV7-9 and TRBJ2-2, is DTGVSQNPRHKITKRGQNVTFRCDPISEHNRLYWYRQTLGQGPEFLTYFQNEAQLEKSRLLSDRFSAERPKGSFSTLEIQRTEQGDSAMYLCASSHTTGLAGELFFGEGSRLTVL.